The 30 T cell receptor beta chains listed next were all sequenced from one sample in a study of shared clonotypes between healthy human individuals. Naive CD8 isolation took CD45RO-negative cells positively selected for CCR7 and excluded terminally differentiated effector memory CD45RA+ cells. Clones were read by immunoSEQ multiplex PCR, and TCRdb kept only the in-frame ones, dropping some. The sample has hundreds of thousands of clones; around 93% are singletons. The sample consisted of naive CD8+ T cells sorted from blood. The receptors shown here come from a man aged 25 to 40 in good health.

The chain recombines TRBV5-4 with TRBJ2-7, with 9 bases that match TRBD2. The CDR3 is 15 amino acids. Losses at the gene ends were 2 bases for V and 1 base for J; bases not matched to a gene: 4. In germline, CDR1 is SGHNT, CDR2 YYREEE (reference sequence). The CDR3 DNA sequence: TGTGCCAGCAGCTTTTTAGCGGGAGTGTCCTACGAGCAGTACTTC. Residues: CASSFLAGVSYEQYF.

J is TRBJ2-1 and V is TRBV9; 11 bases fit TRBD2. Germline CDR1 reads SGDLS; CDR2 reads YYNGEE. The CDR3 spans 16 residues. V gave up 0 bases and J gave up 4 bases; unmatched junction bases: 3. The CDR3 DNA sequence: TGTGCCAGCAGCGTAGAGTCTAGCGGGAGGTACAATGAGCAGTTCTTC. Its protein is CASSVESSGRYNEQFF.

Here the CDR3 reads CASSSIRTTHEQYF. The CDR3, as DNA: TGTGCCAGCAGCAGTATCCGGACGACTCACGAGCAGTACTTC. The chain is built from TRBV14 and TRBJ2-7, with D hard to call. Per the germline V gene, CDR1 is SGHDN and CDR2 is FVKESK. The CDR3 is 14 residues long. Deletions cut 5 bases from V and 5 bases from J, with 16 bases between.

In its sample, this clone was seen a few times. In DNA form, the CDR3 reads TGCAGCGTTGAACAAAGCAGGGGGTACGAGCAGTACTTC. Translation: CSVEQSRGYEQYF. The chain recombines TRBV29-1 with TRBJ2-7, with TRBD1 matching over 7 bases. With 2 bases clipped from V and 4 bases from J, the junction kept 5 bases outside the gene matches. CDR3 length: 13 residues. In germline, CDR1 is SQVTM, CDR2 ANQGSEA.

About this clone: Other nucleotide sequences from this sample produce the same CDR3. The gene calls are TRBV4-3 and TRBJ2-1; D gene unclear. CDR1 is LGHNA, CDR2 YSLEER, per germline. V was cut by 0 bases and J by 0 bases, with 6 bases left in between. The CDR3 runs 15 residues. CDR3 in DNA: TGCGCCAGCAGCCAAGATAGGAGCTCCTACAATGAGCAGTTCTTC. It is translated as CASSQDRSSYNEQFF.

The count of this clone is one. The chain combines TRBV6-6 with TRBJ2-7, with 11 nucleotides matching TRBD2. The J segment lost 4 bases and the V segment lost 5 bases, leaving 10 bases of the junction unmatched. Germline values: CDR1 MNHNY, CDR2 SVGAGI (reference sequence). This CDR3 is built from 16 residues. CDR3: CASSPLSGRATYEQYF. The CDR3, as DNA: TGTGCCAGCAGTCCCCTTAGCGGGAGGGCAACGTACGAGCAGTACTTC.

The chain combines TRBV27 with TRBJ2-5; no clear D gene. The CDR3 length is 11 residues. Per the germline V gene, CDR1 is MNHEY and CDR2 is SMNVEV (reference sequence). V was pared by 7 bases and J by 5 bases, with 8 bases between. DNA for the CDR3: TGTGCCAGCACCCGTCGGGAGACCCAGTACTTC. Amino acid sequence: CASTRRETQYF.

The V call is TRBV9, the J call TRBJ2-3; D is undetermined. Germline V gene data show CDR1 as SGDLS and CDR2 as YYNGEE. CDR3 length equals 14 residues. V gave up 0 bases and J gave up 2 bases, with 7 bases separating them. This chain's CDR3 is CASSVADSTDTQYF. The CDR3 nucleotides read TGTGCCAGCAGCGTAGCCGACTCCACAGATACGCAGTATTTT.

The genes are TRBV7-6 and TRBJ2-7, with D hard to call. From germline, CDR1 is SGHVS and CDR2 FNYEAQ. The ends were cut back, 2 bases at V and 2 bases at J, with 10 bases in the middle. The CDR3 is made up of 14 amino acids. In DNA, the CDR3 is TGTGCCAGCAGCTTACCCGGGCCCGCCTACGAGCAGTACTTC. Translated: CASSLPGPAYEQYF.

The chain recombines TRBV9 with TRBJ2-3; 8 bases align to TRBD2. The ends lost 4 bases at V and 1 base at J; junction bases unmatched: 17. The germline gives CDR1 SGDLS, CDR2 YYNGEE. The CDR3 consists of 19 residues. CDR3 residues: CASSSPKSGRGGRTDTQYF. In DNA form, the CDR3 reads TGTGCCAGCAGCTCCCCGAAGAGCGGGAGAGGGGGTCGCACAGATACGCAGTATTTT.

The chain joins TRBV7-9 to TRBJ1-3; tentatively, D is TRBD1 (6 bases). V lost 3 bases and J lost 5, with 17 bases in between. The germline gives CDR1 SEHNR, CDR2 FQNEAQ (reference sequence). CDR3 length equals 16 residues. The CDR3 loop is CASSFISGQRRNTIYF. CDR3 coding DNA: TGTGCCAGCAGCTTCATTTCTGGACAGAGAAGAAACACCATATATTTT.

The rearrangement joins TRBV7-9 to TRBJ1-1; TRBD1 aligns across 9 bases. The junction had 6 bases not matched to a gene; V was cut back by 5 bases and J by 5 bases. The CDR3 runs 14 residues. Germline V CDR1 and CDR2: SEHNR, FQNEAQ (reference sequence). CDR3 bases: TGTGCCAGCAGCACCGGGACAGGGAGGACTGAAGCTTTCTTT. Protein product: CASSTGTGRTEAFF.

This chain connects TRBV19 to TRBJ2-7, with 7 positions matching TRBD2. Per germline, CDR1 LNHDA and CDR2 SQIVND (reference sequence). The CDR3 totals 14 residues. With V trimmed by 4 bases and J by 0 bases, 3 bases remained unmatched. Written as DNA, the CDR3 is TGTGCCAGTAGTACTGGCGGGGGCTCCTACGAGCAGTACTTC. Its translation is CASSTGGGSYEQYF.

This rearrangement joins TRBV11-2 to TRBJ2-1; no definite D call. Trimming shortened V by 4 bases and J by 5 bases, and 12 bases separated the two germline ends. Germline V gene sequence: CDR1 SGHAT, CDR2 FQNNGV. This CDR3 is built from 14 residues. The CDR3 reads CASSSFISDNEQFF. CDR3 bases: TGTGCCAGCAGCTCCTTTATTTCGGACAATGAGCAGTTCTTC. Complete variable domain (other parts from reference TRBV11-2 and TRBJ2-1): EAGVAQSPRYKIIEKRQSVAFWCNPISGHATLYWYQQILGQGPKLLIQFQNNGVVDDSQLPKDRFSAERLKGVDSTLKIQPAKLEDSAVYLCASSSFISDNEQFFGPGTRLTVL.

This chain links TRBV11-2 with TRBJ2-5, with D possibly being TRBD1 (6 bases). Germline V CDR1 and CDR2: SGHAT, FQNNGV. The CDR3 covers 15 residues. The ends were cut back, 1 base at V and 1 base at J, with 10 bases in the middle. As DNA, the CDR3 is TGTGCCAGCAGCTTAGCACAGGGAGTCCAAGAGACCCAGTACTTC. It is translated as CASSLAQGVQETQYF.

The V gene is TRBV11-2, the J gene TRBJ2-7; 8 bases line up with TRBD1. The CDR3 runs 14 residues. V trimming: 5 bases; J trimming: 4 bases; junction bases outside the gene matches: 7. Looked up from germline, CDR1 is SGHAT and CDR2 is FQNNGV. The CDR3 DNA follows: TGTGCCAGCAGCGGGGGACAGGTGAAATACGAGCAGTACTTC. It translates to CASSGGQVKYEQYF.

The chain joins TRBV27 to TRBJ2-3, with D perhaps matching TRBD2 (6 bases). This CDR3 has 15 amino acids. In germline, CDR1 is MNHEY, CDR2 SMNVEV (reference sequence). Between the trimmed V and J ends, which lost 1 base and 1 base, there was a span of 9 bases. CDR3 residues: CASSLYGTGTDTQYF. CDR3 nucleotide sequence: TGTGCCAGCAGTTTATACGGGACTGGCACAGATACGCAGTATTTT.

This clone was counted a single time. The V gene is TRBV28, the J gene TRBJ2-3; 10 nucleotides match TRBD2. V gave up 7 bases and J gave up 6 bases; unmatched junction bases: 10. Per germline, CDR1 MDHEN and CDR2 SYDVKM. The CDR3 is made up of 15 amino acids. CDR3 loop: CASTSPLAGSDTQYF. The CDR3 nucleotides read TGTGCCAGCACCTCCCCACTAGCGGGATCGGATACGCAGTATTTT. The full variable domain, in which reference TRBV28 and TRBJ2-3 provide the parts outside the CDR3, is DVKVTQSSRYLVKRTGEKVFLECVQDMDHENMFWYRQDPGLGLRLIYFSYDVKMKEKGDIPEGYSVSREKKERFSLILESASTNQTSMYLCASTSPLAGSDTQYFGPGTRLTVL.

The J gene is TRBJ1-1, the V gene TRBV15, with D hard to call. Germline CDR1 is LNHNV and CDR2 is YYDKDF (reference sequence). Trimming stripped 3 bases from V and 1 base from J, with 0 bases between. The CDR3 runs to 11 residues. CDR3: CATSRNTEAFF. The CDR3 bases are TGTGCCACCAGCAGGAACACTGAAGCTTTCTTT.

This chain uses TRBV28 with TRBJ1-1, with a possible D match to TRBD1 (5 bases). The ends were cut back, 6 bases at V and 0 bases at J, with 17 bases in the middle. The germline V gene has CDR1 MDHEN and CDR2 SYDVKM. The CDR3 is made up of 16 amino acids. The CDR3 DNA reads as TGTGCCAGCAGCCCCCAGGGCGCAGGGATGAACACTGAAGCTTTCTTT. It encodes CASSPQGAGMNTEAFF. The whole variable domain, remainder taken from reference TRBV28 and TRBJ1-1, is DVKVTQSSRYLVKRTGEKVFLECVQDMDHENMFWYRQDPGLGLRLIYFSYDVKMKEKGDIPEGYSVSREKKERFSLILESASTNQTSMYLCASSPQGAGMNTEAFFGQGTRLTVV.

The chain has TRBV27 and TRBJ2-7; D gene uncertain. Trimming removed 2 bases from V and 7 bases from J, with 15 bases in between. Germline V lookup: CDR1 MNHEY, CDR2 SMNVEV (reference sequence). CDR3 length equals 14 residues. CDR3 residues: CASSLGTVTEEQYF. CDR3 DNA sequence: TGTGCCAGCAGTTTAGGCACTGTGACGGAGGAGCAGTACTTC.

This clone was seen only once. The rearrangement joins TRBV5-8 to TRBJ1-3, with D perhaps TRBD1 (5 bases). The ends were cut back, 4 bases at V and 0 bases at J, with 11 bases in the middle. The V gene's germline CDR1 is SGHTS and CDR2 YDEGEE. The CDR3 sequence is 15 residues long. CDR3 nucleotide sequence: TGTGCCAGCAGCGACCTGGGGCGCTCTGGAAACACCATATATTTT. Translating gives CASSDLGRSGNTIYF. Filled out from reference TRBV5-8 and TRBJ1-3, the complete variable domain reads EAGVTQSPTHLIKTRGQQATLRCSPISGHTSVYWYQQALGLGLQFLLWYDEGEERNRGNFPPRFSGRQFPNYSSELNVNALELEDSALYLCASSDLGRSGNTIYFGEGSWLTVV.

V is TRBV5-1 and J is TRBJ2-7; a possible D gene is TRBD1 (6 bases). V lost 5 bases and J 2 bases, leaving 14 bases between the germline ends. Germline lookup yields CDR1 SGHRS and CDR2 YFSETQ. This CDR3 comprises 14 residues. The DNA for the CDR3 is TGCGCCAGCAGTTCGACAGGAGATCCCTACGAGCAGTACTTC. It yields the protein CASSSTGDPYEQYF.

V is TRBV27 and J is TRBJ2-7; 8 bases map to TRBD1. The V and J ends lost 8 bases and 3 bases, in that order; junction bases with no gene match: 6. The CDR3 extends over 13 amino acids. CDR1 MNHEY and CDR2 SMNVEV come from the germline V gene (reference sequence). The CDR3 DNA reads TGTGCCAGCCGACCGGGACAGGTCTACGAGCAGTACTTC. It specifies CASRPGQVYEQYF.

The rearrangement uses TRBV27 and TRBJ2-7; 8 bases align to TRBD2. The germline gives CDR1 MNHEY, CDR2 SMNVEV (reference sequence). With V trimmed by 2 bases and J by 3 bases, 9 bases remained unmatched. The CDR3 covers 16 residues. The CDR3 sequence: CASSLLPGTSLYEQYF. CDR3 bases: TGTGCCAGCAGTTTACTCCCCGGGACTAGTCTCTACGAGCAGTACTTC.

The chain is built from TRBV19 and TRBJ2-7; the match to TRBD1 covers 11 bases. CDR3 length equals 13 residues. Germline loops: CDR1 LNHDA, CDR2 SQIVND (reference sequence). V shed 5 bases and J 6 bases; nucleotides not matched to a gene: 3. CDR3 nucleotides: TGTGCCAGTAGTTTCGGGACAGGGGGCGAGCAGTACTTC. It specifies CASSFGTGGEQYF.

This chain joins TRBV11-2 and TRBJ2-7, with 15 bases that match TRBD2. J gave up 4 bases and V 1 base, and 2 bases lay outside the gene matches. The CDR3 extends over 16 amino acids. In germline, CDR1 is SGHAT, CDR2 FQNNGV. The CDR3 nucleotides are TGTGCCAGCAGCTTAGGGACTAGCGGGGGGGAGTACGAGCAGTACTTC. Translating gives CASSLGTSGGEYEQYF.

This chain links TRBV25-1 with TRBJ2-7, with TRBD1 identical over 7 bases. Germline V lookup: CDR1 MGHDK, CDR2 SYGVNS. This CDR3 comprises 14 residues. V lost 0 bases to trimming and J lost 5 bases; unmatched junction nucleotides: 4. CDR3 nucleotide sequence: TGTGCCAGCAGTGAATATACAGGGGTTGACGAGCAGTACTTC. This gives the protein CASSEYTGVDEQYF.

The gene calls are TRBV25-1 and TRBJ1-4, with a tentative D call TRBD1 (5 bases). The V end lost 5 bases, the J end lost 0 bases, and 16 bases lay between the germline ends. Germline CDR1 MGHDK, CDR2 SYGVNS. CDR3 size: 17 residues. In DNA, the CDR3 is TGTGCCAGCAGTAACCCTCGGGACGGCGCAACTAATGAAAAACTGTTTTTT. This codes for CASSNPRDGATNEKLFF. The entire variable domain, with the rest obtained from reference TRBV25-1 and TRBJ1-4, is as follows: EADIYQTPRYLVIGTGKKITLECSQTMGHDKMYWYQQDPGMELHLIHYSYGVNSTEKGDLSSESTVSRIRTEHFPLTLESARPSHTSQYLCASSNPRDGATNEKLFFGSGTQLSVL.

The chain is built from TRBV19 and TRBJ2-1; TRBD1 might be the D (5 bases). Trimming shortened V by 6 bases and J by 9 bases, and 12 bases separated the two germline ends. CDR1 and CDR2 from the germline V gene are LNHDA and SQIVND (reference sequence). This CDR3 spans 12 amino acids. DNA for the CDR3: TGTGCCAGTAGGCCAGGGTGGGGTGAGCAGTTCTTC. It translates to CASRPGWGEQFF.